A single sample is the source of the 7 T cell receptor beta chains below, sequenced in a study of somatic mutations in cytotoxic T cells in rheumatoid arthritis (dated by TCRdb to about 2017). Library creation used the immunoSEQ multiplex PCR assay. TCRdb provides this immuneACCESS table in a form limited to in-frame rearrangements. Some clones are lacking; in checked studies, under half of them reflect an unresolved V gene, and why the rest are absent is not known. The sample table holds around 7,400 clones, of which around 87% were seen once. The ten largest clones represent 15% to 20% of the sample. The material sequenced was CD8+ T cells sorted from blood. The source of these receptors is a middle-aged man with rheumatoid arthritis.

This sequence joins TRBV7-6 and TRBJ2-7; D call uncertain. CDR3 size: 14 residues. Deletions cut 5 bases from V and 0 bases from J, with 11 bases between. CDR1 and CDR2 (germline): SGHVS, FNYEAQ. DNA of the CDR3: TGTGCCAGCAGCCCAAACTCGCCCTCCTACGAGCAGTACTTC. Amino acids: CASSPNSPSYEQYF.

With regard to this clone: The sample contains more than one DNA sequence encoding this CDR3. The chain is built from TRBV27 and TRBJ1-2, with a possible D match to TRBD1 (5 bases). Germline V CDR1 and CDR2: MNHEY, SMNVEV (reference sequence). V was cut by 8 bases and J by 6 bases, with 16 bases left in between. The CDR3 loop spans 13 amino acids. DNA of the CDR3: TGTGCCAGCCAATCGCTTGGAGGGGATGGCTACACCTTC. It translates to CASQSLGGDGYTF.

This chain links TRBV4-2 with TRBJ1-4; D call uncertain. Trimming removed 4 bases at V and 11 bases at J, with 23 bases between. Germline values: CDR1 LGHNA, CDR2 YNFKEQ. The CDR3 is 16 residues long. The CDR3 DNA reads TGTGCCAGCAGCCCGGAATCGGAAGAATCAGCGTGGAAACTGTTTTTT. Translation gives CASSPESEESAWKLFF.

The chain links TRBV6-1 to TRBJ1-5; the D gene is possibly TRBD1 (5 bases). The CDR3 totals 14 residues. Per germline, CDR1 MNHNS and CDR2 SASEGT. Trimming left V 5 bases short and J 9 bases short, with 17 bases between. The CDR3 nucleotides read TGTGCCAGCAGTAATATAGGGGCAGGTCGGCCCCAGCATTTT. It encodes CASSNIGAGRPQHF.

The chain couples TRBV7-8 to TRBJ1-1, with D perhaps TRBD1 (5 bases). Trimming removed 5 bases from V and 7 bases from J, with 17 bases in between. CDR3 length equals 14 residues. Germline CDR1 SGHVS, CDR2 FQNEAQ. CDR3 nucleotide sequence: TGTGCCAGCAGCCACGTCTGGGGCACTGGTGAAGCTTTCTTT. Translating gives CASSHVWGTGEAFF.

The chain uses TRBV14 and TRBJ1-5; D is perhaps TRBD1 (5 bases). In germline, CDR1 is SGHDN, CDR2 FVKESK. The V end was cut by 0 bases, the J end by 4 bases, with 13 bases between. There are 16 residues in the CDR3. The CDR3 sequence is CASSQDTGHANQPQHF. For the CDR3, the DNA is TGTGCCAGCAGCCAAGATACAGGTCATGCAAATCAGCCCCAGCATTTT.

The chain couples TRBV7-9 to TRBJ2-3, with unresolved D. Germline-derived CDR1 and CDR2 are SEHNR and FQNEAQ (reference sequence). Trimming cost V 0 bases and J 7 bases, with 11 bases left between them. This CDR3 has 14 amino acids. The CDR3 loop is CASSLAVAVNTQYF. The CDR3 nucleotides are TGTGCCAGCAGCTTAGCAGTCGCGGTGAATACGCAGTATTTT.